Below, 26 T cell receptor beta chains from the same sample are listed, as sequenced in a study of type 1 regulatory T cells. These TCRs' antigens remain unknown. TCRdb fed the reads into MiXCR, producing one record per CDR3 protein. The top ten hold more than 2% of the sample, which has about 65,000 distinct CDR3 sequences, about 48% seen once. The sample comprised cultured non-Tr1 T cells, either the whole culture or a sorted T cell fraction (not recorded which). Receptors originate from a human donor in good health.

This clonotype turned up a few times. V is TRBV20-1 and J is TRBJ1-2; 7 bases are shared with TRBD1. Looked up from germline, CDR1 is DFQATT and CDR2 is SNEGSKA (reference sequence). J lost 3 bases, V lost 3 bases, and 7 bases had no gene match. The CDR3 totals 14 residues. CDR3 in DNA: TGCAGTGCTAGCCGACAGGGTGTGGACTATGGCTACACCTTC. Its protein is CSASRQGVDYGYTF.

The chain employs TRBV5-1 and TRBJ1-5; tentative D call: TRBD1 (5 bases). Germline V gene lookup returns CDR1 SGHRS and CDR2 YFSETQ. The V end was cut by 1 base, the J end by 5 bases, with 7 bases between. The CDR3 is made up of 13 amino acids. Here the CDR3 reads CASSLLGDQPQHF. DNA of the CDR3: TGCGCCAGCAGCTTGCTAGGGGATCAGCCCCAGCATTTT.

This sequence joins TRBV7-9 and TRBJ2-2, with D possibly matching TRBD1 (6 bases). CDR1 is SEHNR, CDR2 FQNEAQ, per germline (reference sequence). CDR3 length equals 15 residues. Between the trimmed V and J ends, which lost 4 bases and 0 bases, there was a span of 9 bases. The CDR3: CASSSRQANTGELFF. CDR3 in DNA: TGTGCCAGCAGCTCGCGACAGGCGAACACCGGGGAGCTGTTTTTT.

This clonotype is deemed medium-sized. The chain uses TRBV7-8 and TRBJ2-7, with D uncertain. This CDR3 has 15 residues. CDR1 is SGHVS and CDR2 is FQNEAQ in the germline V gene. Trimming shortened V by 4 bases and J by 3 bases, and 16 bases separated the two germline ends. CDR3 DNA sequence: TGTGCCAGCAGCTACGGCCTGCTTCAATTCTACGAGCAGTACTTC. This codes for CASSYGLLQFYEQYF. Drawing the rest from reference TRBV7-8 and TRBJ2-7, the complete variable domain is GAGVSQSPRYKVAKRGQDVALRCDPISGHVSLFWYQQALGQGPEFLTYFQNEAQLDKSGLPSDRFFAERPEGSVSTLKIQRTQQEDSAVYLCASSYGLLQFYEQYFGPGTRLTVT.

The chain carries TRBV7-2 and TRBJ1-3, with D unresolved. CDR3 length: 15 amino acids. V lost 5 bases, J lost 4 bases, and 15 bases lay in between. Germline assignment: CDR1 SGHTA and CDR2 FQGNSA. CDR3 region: CASSTYDKPGNTIYF. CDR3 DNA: TGTGCCAGCAGCACTTATGACAAACCGGGAAACACCATATATTTT. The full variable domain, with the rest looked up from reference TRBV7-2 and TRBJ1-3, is GAGVSQSPSNKVTEKGKDVELRCDPISGHTALYWYRQSLGQGLEFLIYFQGNSAPDKSGLPSDRFSAERTGGSVSTLTIQRTQQEDSAVYLCASSTYDKPGNTIYFGEGSWLTVV.

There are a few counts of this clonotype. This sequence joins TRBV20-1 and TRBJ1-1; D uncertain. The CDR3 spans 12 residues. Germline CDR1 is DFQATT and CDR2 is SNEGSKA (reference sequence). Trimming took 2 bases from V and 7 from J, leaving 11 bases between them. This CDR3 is CSARQVGGEAFF. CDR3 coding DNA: TGCAGTGCTAGACAGGTTGGCGGTGAAGCTTTCTTT.

The CDR3 region is CASSLSSGPYNEQFF. The DNA of the CDR3 is TGTGCCAGCAGCTTATCTAGCGGACCCTACAATGAGCAGTTCTTC. The chain recombines TRBV7-9 with TRBJ2-1; 7 nucleotides agree with TRBD2. CDR1 is SEHNR, CDR2 FQNEAQ, per germline (reference sequence). V was clipped by 2 bases and J by 2 bases; unmatched bases: 3. The CDR3 loop spans 15 amino acids.

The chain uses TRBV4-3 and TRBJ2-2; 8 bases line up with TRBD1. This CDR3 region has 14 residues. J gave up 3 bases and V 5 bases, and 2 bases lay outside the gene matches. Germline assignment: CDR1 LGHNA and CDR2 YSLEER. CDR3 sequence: CASSSGQDTGELFF. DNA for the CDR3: TGCGCCAGCAGCTCGGGACAGGACACCGGGGAGCTGTTTTTT.

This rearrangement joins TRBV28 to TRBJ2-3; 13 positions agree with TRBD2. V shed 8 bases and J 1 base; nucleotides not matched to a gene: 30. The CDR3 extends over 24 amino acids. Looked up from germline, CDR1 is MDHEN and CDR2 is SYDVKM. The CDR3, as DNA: TGTGCCAGCCTTTTGCGGGTTCAGATACCCTCTACTAGCGGGGGGGCAGGAGGCACAGATACGCAGTATTTT. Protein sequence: CASLLRVQIPSTSGGAGGTDTQYF.

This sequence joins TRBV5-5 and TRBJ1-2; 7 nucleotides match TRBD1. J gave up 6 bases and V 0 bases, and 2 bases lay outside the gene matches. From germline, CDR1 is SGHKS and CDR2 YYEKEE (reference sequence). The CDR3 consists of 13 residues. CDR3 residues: CASSLVTGNGYTF. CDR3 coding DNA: TGTGCCAGCAGCTTGGTGACAGGGAATGGCTACACCTTC.

The CDR3 here is CASTWGRNQPQHF. DNA of the CDR3: TGTGCCTCCACATGGGGACGCAATCAGCCCCAGCATTTT. The chain recombines TRBV19 with TRBJ1-5, with D possibly being TRBD1 (5 bases). The CDR3 covers 13 residues. Germline V lookup: CDR1 LNHDA, CDR2 SQIVND (reference sequence). Trimming took 11 bases from V and 2 from J, leaving 13 bases between them.

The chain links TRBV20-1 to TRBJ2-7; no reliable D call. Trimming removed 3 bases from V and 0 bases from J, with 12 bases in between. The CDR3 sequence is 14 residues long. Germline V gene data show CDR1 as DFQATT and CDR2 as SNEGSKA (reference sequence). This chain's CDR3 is CSASVWGSSYEQYF. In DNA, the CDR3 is TGCAGTGCTAGTGTGTGGGGAAGCTCCTACGAGCAGTACTTC.

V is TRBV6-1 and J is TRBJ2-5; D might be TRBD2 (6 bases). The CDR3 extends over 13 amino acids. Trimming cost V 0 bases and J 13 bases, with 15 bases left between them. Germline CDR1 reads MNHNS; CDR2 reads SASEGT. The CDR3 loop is CASSEARDLPRYF. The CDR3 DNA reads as TGTGCCAGCAGTGAAGCGCGGGACCTCCCAAGGTACTTC.

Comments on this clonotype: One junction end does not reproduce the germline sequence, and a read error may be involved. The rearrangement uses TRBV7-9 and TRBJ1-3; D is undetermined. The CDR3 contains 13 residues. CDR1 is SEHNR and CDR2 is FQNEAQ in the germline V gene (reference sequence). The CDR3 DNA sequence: TGTGCCAGCAGCCTATACTCTGGAAACGCCATATATTTT. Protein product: CASSLYSGNAIYF.

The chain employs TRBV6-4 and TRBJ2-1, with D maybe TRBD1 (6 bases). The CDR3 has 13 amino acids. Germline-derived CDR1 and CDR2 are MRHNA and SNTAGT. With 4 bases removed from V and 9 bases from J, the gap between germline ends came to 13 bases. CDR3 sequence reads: CASSVTGLAEQFF. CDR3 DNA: TGTGCCAGCAGTGTCACAGGGTTGGCTGAGCAGTTCTTC.

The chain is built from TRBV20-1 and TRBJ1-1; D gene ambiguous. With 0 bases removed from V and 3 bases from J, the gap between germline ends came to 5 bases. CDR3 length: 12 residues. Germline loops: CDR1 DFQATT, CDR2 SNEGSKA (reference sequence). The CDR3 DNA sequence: TGCAGTGCTAGAGATGGGTACACTGAAGCTTTCTTT. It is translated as CSARDGYTEAFF.

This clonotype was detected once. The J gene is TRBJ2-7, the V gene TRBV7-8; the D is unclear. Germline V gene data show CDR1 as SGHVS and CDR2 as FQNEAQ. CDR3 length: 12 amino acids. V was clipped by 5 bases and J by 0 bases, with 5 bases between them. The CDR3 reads CASSASSYEQYF. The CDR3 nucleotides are TGTGCCAGCAGCGCGAGCTCCTACGAGCAGTACTTC.

The CDR3 DNA follows: TGCGCCAGCAGCTTGGAACCCGGGGGGGACTACGAGCAGTACTTC. It translates to CASSLEPGGDYEQYF. The chain employs TRBV5-1 and TRBJ2-7, with 8 bases aligning to TRBD2. With V trimmed by 0 bases and J by 3 bases, 5 bases remained unmatched. The CDR3 has 15 residues. Germline loops: CDR1 SGHRS, CDR2 YFSETQ.

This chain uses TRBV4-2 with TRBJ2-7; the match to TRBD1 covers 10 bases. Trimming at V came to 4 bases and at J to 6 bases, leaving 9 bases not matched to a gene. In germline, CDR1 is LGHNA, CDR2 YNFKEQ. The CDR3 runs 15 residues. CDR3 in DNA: TGTGCCAGCAGCCGAGCCGGGACAGGGGCCCTCGAGCAGTACTTC. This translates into CASSRAGTGALEQYF.

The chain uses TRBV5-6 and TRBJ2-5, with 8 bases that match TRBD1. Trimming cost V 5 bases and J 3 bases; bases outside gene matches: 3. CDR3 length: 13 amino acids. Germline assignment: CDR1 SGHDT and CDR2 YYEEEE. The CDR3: CASREGQEETQYF. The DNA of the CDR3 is TGTGCCAGCAGGGAGGGACAGGAAGAGACCCAGTACTTC.

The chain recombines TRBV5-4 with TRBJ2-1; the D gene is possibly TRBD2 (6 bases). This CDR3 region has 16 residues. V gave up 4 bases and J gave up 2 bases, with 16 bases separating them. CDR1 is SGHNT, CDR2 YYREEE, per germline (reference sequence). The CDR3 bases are TGTGCCAGCAGCCACCGGGAGCTGAGAACCTACAATGAGCAGTTCTTC. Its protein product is CASSHRELRTYNEQFF.

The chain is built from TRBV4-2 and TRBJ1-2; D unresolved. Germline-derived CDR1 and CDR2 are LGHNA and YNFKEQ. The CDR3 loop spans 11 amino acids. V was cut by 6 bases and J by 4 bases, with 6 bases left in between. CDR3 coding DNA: TGTGCCAGCAGGTTATTCTATGGCTACACCTTC. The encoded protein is CASRLFYGYTF.

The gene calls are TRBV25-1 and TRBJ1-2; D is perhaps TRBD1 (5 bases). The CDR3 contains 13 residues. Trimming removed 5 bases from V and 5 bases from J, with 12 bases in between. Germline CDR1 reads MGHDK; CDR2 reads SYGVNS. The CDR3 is CASSNRDGYGYTF. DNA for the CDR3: TGTGCCAGCAGTAACCGGGACGGATATGGCTACACCTTC.

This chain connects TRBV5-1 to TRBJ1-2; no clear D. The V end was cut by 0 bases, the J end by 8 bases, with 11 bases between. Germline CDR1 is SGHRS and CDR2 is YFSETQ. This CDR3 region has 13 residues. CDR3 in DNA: TGCGCCAGCAGCTTGGAAGGAGGAAGCGGCTACACCTTC. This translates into CASSLEGGSGYTF. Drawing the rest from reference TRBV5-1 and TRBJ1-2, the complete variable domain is KAGVTQTPRYLIKTRGQQVTLSCSPISGHRSVSWYQQTPGQGLQFLFEYFSETQRNKGNFPGRFSGRQFSNSRSEMNVSTLELGDSALYLCASSLEGGSGYTFGSGTRLTVV.

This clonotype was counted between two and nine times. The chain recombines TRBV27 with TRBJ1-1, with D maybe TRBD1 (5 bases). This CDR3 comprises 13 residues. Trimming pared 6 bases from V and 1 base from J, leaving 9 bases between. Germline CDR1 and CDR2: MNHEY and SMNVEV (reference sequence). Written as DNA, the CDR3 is TGTGCCAGCAGGGGACGCTGGAACACTGAAGCTTTCTTT. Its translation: CASRGRWNTEAFF.

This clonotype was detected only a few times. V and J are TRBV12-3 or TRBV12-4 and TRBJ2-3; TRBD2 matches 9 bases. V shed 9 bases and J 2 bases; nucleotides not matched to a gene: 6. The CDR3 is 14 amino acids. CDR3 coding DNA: TGTGCCAGTAGGCTAGCGGGGCCCACAGATACGCAGTATTTT. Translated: CASRLAGPTDTQYF.